The following is a TCR beta chain sequence with its context. The V gene lost 3 bases and the J gene lost 7 bases, with 13 bases spanning the gap. The germline V gene encodes CDR1 SGHDT and CDR2 YYEEEE. This CDR3 has 14 amino acids. These data belong to a study of T cells after yellow fever vaccination. TCRdb recomputed calls from the 5' RACE reads with MiXCR, one row per CDR3 protein. The top ten clones hold more than 2.5% of a sample with 120,000 or so distinct CDR3 sequences, about 7.2% of them seen once. The sequence was obtained from a man aged 18 to 29 who received the YFV17D yellow fever vaccine. This chain uses TRBV5-6 with TRBJ2-2; D might be TRBD2 (7 bases). The input for sequencing was CD4+ T cells sorted from PBMCs, taken 45 days after the first yellow fever vaccination. The CDR3 region is CASSWRGGNGELFF. CDR3 in DNA: TGTGCCAGCAGCTGGCGCGGGGGCAACGGGGAGCTGTTTTTT.